This T cell receptor beta chain was documented in a study of shared clonotypes between healthy human individuals. This clone was seen only once. Clones were sequenced by immunoSEQ multiplex PCR, and TCRdb holds only the in-frame ones, with some missing. The table includes millions of clones, 85% to 95% detected once. This CDR3 has 16 residues. The germline gives CDR1 LGHNA, CDR2 YSLEER. The germline V and J ends were trimmed by 1 base and 2 bases, with 15 bases remaining between them. Donation came from healthy HIV-negative adults that had no recent acute infections or vaccinations. The chain employs TRBV4-3 and TRBJ2-7, with no clear D. The specimen sequenced was naive CD4+ T cells from PBMCs. Subset in this sample: CD45RA+ positively selected. This clonotype originated in a man aged 18 to 35 in good health. Some clones in this sample may be carry-over from other donors' samples. The CDR3 spells CASSQVAGKPTYEQYF. The DNA for the CDR3 is TGCGCCAGCAGCCAAGTTGCCGGAAAACCAACCTACGAGCAGTACTTC.